The present TCR beta chain was sequenced within a study of cytomegalovirus exposure and HLA in healthy donors. The study ran its PCR with 60 Vbeta and 13 Jbeta primers. Using immunoSEQ multiplex PCR, the repertoire was profiled, and TCRdb retains in-frame clones only, with some absent. The table shows about 250,000 clones, with 80% to 90% occurring only once. This clone was seen only once. One end of the junction fails to match germline, which may point to a read error. This sequence originates from a girl aged 2 to 9 in good health and CMV-seronegative. Sequencing was performed on PBMCs.

This CDR3 is CASSEWDRPPYEQCF. DNA of the CDR3: TGTGCCAGCAGTGAATGGGACAGGCCTCCCTACGAGCAGTGCTTC. The chain recombines TRBV6-1 with TRBJ2-7; 8 nucleotides line up with TRBD1. The length of the CDR3 is 15 residues. Germline lookup yields CDR1 MNHNS and CDR2 SASEGT.